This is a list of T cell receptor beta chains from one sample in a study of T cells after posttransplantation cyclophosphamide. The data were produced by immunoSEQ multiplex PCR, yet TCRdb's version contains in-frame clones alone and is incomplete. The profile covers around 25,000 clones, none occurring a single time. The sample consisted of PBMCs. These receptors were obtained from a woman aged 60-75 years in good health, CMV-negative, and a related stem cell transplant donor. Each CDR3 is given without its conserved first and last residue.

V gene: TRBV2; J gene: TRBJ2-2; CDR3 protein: ASGPLNTGELF
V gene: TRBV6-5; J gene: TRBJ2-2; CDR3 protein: ASSYLTGVGGELF
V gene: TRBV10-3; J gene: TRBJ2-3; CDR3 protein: AIRVIWDSQDTQY
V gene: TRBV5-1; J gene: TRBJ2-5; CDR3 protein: ASSLSPGGPETQY
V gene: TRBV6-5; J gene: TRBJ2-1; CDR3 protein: ASSPSGSPYNEQF
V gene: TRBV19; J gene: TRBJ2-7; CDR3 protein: ASSIGHAGEQY
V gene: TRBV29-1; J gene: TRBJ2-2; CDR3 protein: SVRMGLAGAGTGELF
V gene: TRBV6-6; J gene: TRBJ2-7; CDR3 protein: ASTRGTSGAYEQY
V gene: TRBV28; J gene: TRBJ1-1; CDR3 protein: ATGGIRDTEAF
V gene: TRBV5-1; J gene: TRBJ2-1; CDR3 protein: ASSLAGTGTSEQF
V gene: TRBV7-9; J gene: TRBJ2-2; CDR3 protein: ASREQGTLSTGELF
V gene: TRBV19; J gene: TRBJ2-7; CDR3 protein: ASGRSGSTYEQY
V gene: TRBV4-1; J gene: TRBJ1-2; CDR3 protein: ASSQPLVRGRGYGYT
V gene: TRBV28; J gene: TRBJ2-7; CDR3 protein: ASSDPRGISYEQY
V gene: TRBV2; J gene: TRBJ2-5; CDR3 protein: ASSEERGGLKTQY
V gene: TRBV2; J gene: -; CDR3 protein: ASTLGLAGGDSYEQY
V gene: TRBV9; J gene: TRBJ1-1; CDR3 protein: ASSVEGVSTEAF
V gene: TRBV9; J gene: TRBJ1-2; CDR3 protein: ASSPRTGLTNYGYT
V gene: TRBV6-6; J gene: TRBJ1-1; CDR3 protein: ASSLTVNTEAF
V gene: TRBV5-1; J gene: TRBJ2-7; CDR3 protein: ASSSHRDRTYEQY
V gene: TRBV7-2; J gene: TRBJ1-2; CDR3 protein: ASSLGGFGDGYT
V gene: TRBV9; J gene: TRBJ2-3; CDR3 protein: ASSVEGTGTDTQY
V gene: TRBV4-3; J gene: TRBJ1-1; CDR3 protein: ASSLRGYTEAF
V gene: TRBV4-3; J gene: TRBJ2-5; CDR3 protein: ASSQDWGGGAGETQY
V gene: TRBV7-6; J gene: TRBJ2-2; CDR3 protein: ASKGGLSSRELF
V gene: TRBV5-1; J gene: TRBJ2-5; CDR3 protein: ASSTRTGAETQY
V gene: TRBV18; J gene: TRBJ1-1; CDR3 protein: ASSLRHPGQGTANTEAF
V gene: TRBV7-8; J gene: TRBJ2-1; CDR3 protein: ASSLPRSHNEQF
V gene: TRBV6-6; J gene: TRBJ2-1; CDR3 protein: ASSTARGQGPNEQF
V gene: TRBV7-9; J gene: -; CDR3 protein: ASSPGVISYEQY
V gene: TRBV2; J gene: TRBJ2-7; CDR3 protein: AGGPPYEQY
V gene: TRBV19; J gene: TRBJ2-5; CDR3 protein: ASSISGMETQY
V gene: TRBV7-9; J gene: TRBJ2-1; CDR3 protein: ASSLPGSSNEQF
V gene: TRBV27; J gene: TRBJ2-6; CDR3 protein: ASTLLPPGTGRYFGANVLT
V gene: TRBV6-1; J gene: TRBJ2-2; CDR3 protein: ASSGLAGGNTGELF
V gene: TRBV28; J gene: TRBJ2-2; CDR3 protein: ASIPRLGKGNTGELF
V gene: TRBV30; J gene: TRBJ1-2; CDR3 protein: AWSVGSGHYGYT